The source of this T cell receptor (beta chain) is a study of human T cells and chemical hapten exposure. The CDR3 length is 14 residues. Trimming removed 4 bases from V and 9 bases from J; junction bases left unmatched: 7. Germline values: CDR1 SGHTA, CDR2 FQGTGA. TCRdb reanalysed the RACE reads using MiXCR and keeps one entry per CDR3 protein. The data contain around 200,000 distinct CDR3 sequences, approximately 31% of them singletons. This sample's time point: pre-sensitization, week 0. Noted treatment: therapeutic diphenylcyclopropenone sensitization with weekly scalp DPC. V and J are TRBV7-3 and TRBJ2-1, with TRBD2 identical over 9 bases. Specimen: whole blood, collected in connection with sensitization to the hapten diphenylcyclopropenone (DPC). This TCR was sampled from a woman in her twenties or thirties with alopecia areata. Some clones in this sample may be carry-over from other donors' samples. CDR3 bases: TGTGCCAGCAGCTCCGCGGGGGGGGGCGGTGAGCAGTTCTTC. Its protein product is CASSSAGGGGEQFF.